The rows below give T cell receptor beta chains drawn from one sample of a study of control samples from healthy donors and cancer patients. TCRdb's copy holds only in-frame clones and misses some; the assay was immunoSEQ multiplex PCR. The sample lists 75,000 to 100,000 clones, approximately 86% occurring once. Sequencing used blood. The source of these receptors is a man aged 30 to 45 in good health. The CDR3 runs from the conserved cysteine through the conserved F or W. Rows give clone size only sometimes, using once, few, many, or a class for an expanded clone.

clone_size,j_call,v_call,cdr3_aa
once,TRBJ2-3,TRBV28,CASSFVAGTDTQYF
once,TRBJ2-3,TRBV30,CAWALGVLTDTQYF
.,TRBJ2-5,TRBV11-3,CASSLVALHQETQYF
.,TRBJ2-3,TRBV6-2/TRBV6-3,CASSYKVLAGGLLSDTQYF
.,TRBJ1-3,TRBV11-2,CASSLVWDPTGNTIYF
.,TRBJ2-7,TRBV28,CASSDPASGLSYEQYF
.,TRBJ2-1,TRBV4-2,CASSLAGGVGEQFF
.,TRBJ2-3,TRBV7-9,CASNIPRDTGQDTQYF
.,TRBJ1-2,TRBV4-1,CASSPRGGESYGYTF
.,TRBJ2-7,TRBV16,CASSQLEEEGEQYF
.,TRBJ2-1,TRBV4-1,CASSQDLFSGGTTYNEQFF
once,TRBJ1-1,TRBV24-1,CATSDRGSTEAFF
.,TRBJ2-3,TRBV6-6,CASRQPGADTQYF
.,TRBJ1-2,TRBV5-4,CASSLDARDYGYTF
.,TRBJ2-1,TRBV30,CAWSPGTSGREQFF
.,TRBJ2-3,TRBV6-4,CASSVSSGSPDTQYF
.,TRBJ2-1,TRBV6-4,CASSDVRDTYNEQFF
.,TRBJ1-2,TRBV20-1,CSASWSNADGYTF
.,TRBJ2-3,TRBV5-7,CASSSISADSQTDTQYF
.,TRBJ2-7,TRBV7-3,CASSLGRSSYEQYF
.,TRBJ2-7,TRBV3-1/TRBV3-2,CASSGLGSYEQYF
.,TRBJ1-2,TRBV5-1,CASSQGTGAFGYTF
few,TRBJ1-2,TRBV3-1/TRBV3-2,CASSQSDRGGYGYTF
.,TRBJ1-1,TRBV7-2,CASSLNFFGRRTEAFF
.,TRBJ2-6,TRBV3-1/TRBV3-2,CASSQVQVNGANVLTF
.,TRBJ2-5,TRBV5-6,CASSLYSRWETQYF
.,TRBJ2-3,TRBV5-1,CASSLGGYSQGTDTQYF
.,TRBJ2-3,TRBV11-2,CASSLGTSADTQYF
.,TRBJ2-5,TRBV14,CASSLKHQETQYF